This T cell receptor (beta chain) was obtained from a study of response to subunit inactivated influenza vaccine (dated by TCRdb to between 2018 and 2020). With respect to the entire study: The study used deep quantitative T cell receptor repertoire profiling to track responses to a trivalent subunit inactivated influenza vaccine.

As concerns this clonotype: No antigen is known for it. No base-level quality is on record; no much larger clone is a single base apart.

CDR1 and CDR2 are read off the germline V gene as SGHAT and FQNNGV. The CDR3 starts with the cysteine, ends with the phenylalanine, and has 15 residues. Solely the CDR3 DNA is kept, with 45 bases framed from the first base. V is reduced by 4 bases and J by 0 bases, leaving a spacing of 13 bases between them. General conclusions and limits of the study: According to the authors, only a limited number of new T cells may be recruited by each seasonal influenza vaccination.

Library preparation employed RT-PCR. Reads for this sample came from an Illumina HiSeq 2500. The public reads were reanalyzed by TCRdb: fastp trimming at Q25, MiXCR alignment, in-frame beta chains only. Under each unique CDR3 protein, matching rows form one entry showing the most common genes and DNA. For this sample there are around 200,000 distinct CDR3 sequences; about 15% appear just once. Jointly, the top ten make up approximately 27% of the sample. This clonotype was obtained from a man over 45 who received an inactivated influenza vaccine. Donor details come from another sample of the same person, matched by shared clones. Sequencing used CD8+ T cells sorted from PBMCs, obtained around 5 days after vaccination. The chain uses TRBV11-2 and TRBJ2-7; the D call could be TRBD1 or TRBD2, with each sharing 5 bases. Read as DNA, the sequence is TGTGCCAGCAGCTCGGGACCCGGTCCCTCCTACGAGCAGTACTTC. Translated, this gives CASSSGPGPSYEQYF.